This TCR beta chain was sequenced during a study of shared T cell receptors in the human thymus. The CDR3 is 15 residues long. The V and J ends lost 6 bases and 2 bases, in that order; junction bases with no gene match: 10. CDR1 and CDR2 from the germline V gene are MDHEN and SYDVKM. Clones were read by immunoSEQ multiplex PCR, and TCRdb kept only the in-frame ones, dropping some. This sample has roughly 560,000 clones, with 78% found just once. The data also belong to a second study, concerning human thymus T cells. That source reports: The people who donated were healthy Finnish babies having corrective surgery for congenital heart defects. The study used thymus tissue resected during corrective heart surgery. Apparent skewing of V and J gene usage characterized both thymic and blood repertoires. Related research reported highly overlapping thymic repertoires among unrelated individuals.

The receptor was derived from a boy under three years old with a congenital heart defect. This chain uses TRBV28 with TRBJ2-7, with TRBD1 matching over 7 bases. Sequenced: thymocytes. CDR3 DNA sequence: TGTGCCAGCAGCTGGGGCCTCCAGGGGGCCTACGAGCAGTACTTC. This sequence encodes CASSWGLQGAYEQYF. Variable domain in full (rest from reference TRBV28 and TRBJ2-7): DVKVTQSSRYLVKRTGEKVFLECVQDMDHENMFWYRQDPGLGLRLIYFSYDVKMKEKGDIPEGYSVSREKKERFSLILESASTNQTSMYLCASSWGLQGAYEQYFGPGTRLTVT.